This paragraph reports one TCR beta chain. Original methodology: Amplified reference gene primers provided the basis for estimating nucleated cell counts. TCRdb's table, derived via immunoSEQ multiplex PCR, lists solely in-frame clones and lacks some. Clone size and the V and J calls come from that table; the DNA yielded D and trimming. The profile shows some 200,000 clones, 80% to 95% of them singletons. These data belong to a study of blood T cell repertoires in COVID-19. Study summary: From the United States, Italy and Spain came samples of acute and convalescent COVID-19. The cDNA or gDNA used as material had been derived from T cells, B-cell-depleted T cells, or PBMCs.

The specimen sequenced was peripheral blood. This receptor was obtained from a man aged 45-65 years with acute or convalescent COVID-19.

The CDR3, as DNA: TGTGCCAGCAGCCCGAATCTAGGCTACACCTTC. Amino acids: CASSPNLGYTF. This chain links TRBV7-8 with TRBJ1-2; D unclear. This CDR3 is 11 amino acids long. Germline V CDR1 and CDR2: SGHVS, FQNEAQ. The V end lost 5 bases, the J end lost 8 bases, and 9 bases lay between the germline ends.